One sample yielded the 26 T cell receptor beta chains listed below, sequenced in a study of blood T cell repertoires in COVID-19. Clones were sequenced by immunoSEQ multiplex PCR, and TCRdb holds only the in-frame ones, with some missing. The table lists fewer than 400,000 clones, roughly 91% of them singletons. Sequenced input: peripheral blood. The source of these receptors is a woman aged 25 to 39 with COVID-19, enrolled during active disease.

This chain connects TRBV6-4 to TRBJ2-3; 16 positions agree with TRBD2. The CDR3 sequence is 16 residues long. V lost 2 bases, J lost 4 bases, and 0 bases stayed unmatched. Germline lookup yields CDR1 MRHNA and CDR2 SNTAGT. The CDR3: CASSDGTSGGADTQYF. In DNA form, the CDR3 reads TGTGCCAGCAGTGACGGGACTAGCGGGGGGGCAGATACGCAGTATTTT.

The chain recombines TRBV6-1 with TRBJ2-1, with 8 bases fitting TRBD2. The CDR3 runs to 14 residues. CDR1 MNHNS and CDR2 SASEGT come from the germline V gene. Trimming took 3 bases from V and 4 from J; bases not matched to a gene: 2. CDR3 protein: CASSDRGGYNEQFF. As DNA, the CDR3 is TGTGCCAGCAGTGACCGGGGGGGTTACAATGAGCAGTTCTTC.

The rearrangement uses TRBV19 and TRBJ2-7; 7 positions match TRBD1. Germline V gene sequence: CDR1 LNHDA, CDR2 SQIVND (reference sequence). CDR3 length: 13 amino acids. V trimming: 6 bases; J trimming: 7 bases; junction bases outside the gene matches: 9. The CDR3 DNA reads as TGTGCCAGTAGCGCCCAACAGGGGCCGGAGCAGTACTTC. It is translated as CASSAQQGPEQYF.

This clone is a singleton in its sample. The rearrangement joins TRBV11-1 to TRBJ2-3; no reliable D call. Trimming cost V 4 bases and J 4 bases, with 12 bases left between them. The CDR3 is made up of 14 amino acids. Germline V CDR1 and CDR2: SGHAT, FQDESV (reference sequence). The CDR3 sequence: CASSWASGADTQYF. In nucleotides, the CDR3 is TGTGCCAGCAGCTGGGCGAGTGGCGCAGATACGCAGTATTTT.

The rearrangement links TRBV28 to TRBJ1-2; D is uncertain. The CDR3 runs to 11 residues. Germline CDR1 MDHEN, CDR2 SYDVKM. The ends were cut back, 6 bases at V and 4 bases at J, with 6 bases in the middle. The CDR3 is CASSGIYGYTF. DNA of the CDR3: TGTGCCAGCAGCGGGATCTATGGCTACACCTTC.

The rearrangement uses TRBV21-1 and TRBJ2-7; the table's D call, TRBD2, has no DNA check behind it. TRBV21-1 is annotated as a pseudogene. CDR3 length equals 17 residues. The CDR3 region has the DNA TGTGCCAGCAGCAAAGGCGGGAGGGAAGGGGAATCCTACGAGCAGTACGTC. Its protein is CASSKGGREGESYEQYV.

V is TRBV12-3 or TRBV12-4 and J is TRBJ1-2; D is unclear. V lost 3 bases and J lost 8, with 10 bases in between. This CDR3 comprises 12 residues. DNA for the CDR3: TGTGCCAGCAGTTTTGGAGGGATGGGCTACACCTTC. This gives the protein CASSFGGMGYTF.

This chain joins TRBV7-9 and TRBJ2-6; perhaps TRBD1 as D (6 bases). V lost 8 bases to trimming and J lost 4 bases, with 12 bases between them. This CDR3 has 14 amino acids. The germline gives CDR1 SEHNR, CDR2 FQNEAQ (reference sequence). The DNA for the CDR3 is TGTGCCAGCGGTTCAGGGGCCGGGGCCAACGTCCTGACTTTC. The encoded protein is CASGSGAGANVLTF.

This clone was detected only once. The rearrangement joins TRBV5-6 to TRBJ2-4, with TRBD1 matching over 7 bases. Germline CDR1 is SGHDT and CDR2 is YYEEEE. V shed 5 bases, J shed 0 bases, and the junction held 14 bases outside the gene matches. The CDR3 extends over 18 amino acids. CDR3 DNA sequence: TGTGCCAGCAGTAAGACAGGGAGAGGGGTACTAGCCAAAAACATTCAGTACTTC. Translation: CASSKTGRGVLAKNIQYF.

This chain links TRBV5-5 with TRBJ1-2; D call uncertain. Germline CDR1 SGHKS, CDR2 YYEKEE (reference sequence). Trimming pared 0 bases from V and 8 bases from J, leaving 14 bases between. The CDR3 runs to 14 residues. CDR3 sequence: CASSLEPTTGGYTF. CDR3 bases: TGTGCCAGCAGCTTGGAACCGACCACGGGGGGCTACACCTTC.

CDR3 in amino acids: CAISESVVGLAGVSYEQYF. CDR3 nucleotides: TGTGCCATCAGTGAGTCGGTAGTAGGGCTAGCGGGGGTCTCCTACGAGCAGTACTTC. The chain couples TRBV10-3 to TRBJ2-7, with 10 bases matching TRBD2. CDR3 length: 19 residues. The V gene's germline CDR1 is ENHRY and CDR2 SYGVKD. V lost 0 bases and J lost 0; bases outside the gene matches: 11.

The V gene is TRBV6-5, the J gene TRBJ2-7; 8 positions match TRBD2. The V and J ends lost 7 bases and 4 bases, in that order; junction bases with no gene match: 6. Germline V CDR1 and CDR2: MNHEY, SVGAGI. The CDR3 sequence is 13 residues long. The chain's CDR3 is CASTVAGTYEQYF. The CDR3 nucleotides are TGTGCCAGCACCGTAGCGGGGACTTACGAGCAGTACTTC.

This clone appeared once. This sequence joins TRBV19 and TRBJ1-6; no clear D gene. The CDR3 extends over 16 amino acids. V dropped 3 bases and J dropped 9 bases, with 18 bases sitting between them. The V gene's germline CDR1 is LNHDA and CDR2 SQIVND (reference sequence). CDR3 sequence: CASSMTRFGVISPLHF. DNA for the CDR3: TGTGCCAGTAGTATGACACGCTTCGGGGTAATTTCACCCCTCCACTTT.

V usage is TRBV2 and J usage is TRBJ2-7, with 10 bases fitting TRBD2. The V gene end was trimmed by 6 bases and the J gene end by 4 bases; junction bases not matched to a gene: 21. Germline V lookup: CDR1 SNHLY, CDR2 FYNNEI. This CDR3 contains 19 residues. The CDR3 loop reads CASRFLAGAGGGFLYEQYV. Written as DNA, the CDR3 is TGTGCCAGCAGATTCCTAGCGGGGGCGGGAGGGGGATTCCTTTACGAGCAGTACGTC.

V is TRBV7-9 and J is TRBJ1-2, with D unclear. The CDR3 is made up of 14 amino acids. Germline CDR1 is SEHNR and CDR2 is FQNEAQ (reference sequence). V lost 3 bases, J lost 1 base, and 9 bases lay in between. This CDR3 is CASSFAGSNYGYTF. As DNA, the CDR3 is TGTGCCAGCAGCTTTGCGGGGAGTAACTATGGCTACACCTTC.

CDR3 in amino acids: CASSASAGSNSPLHF. CDR3 DNA: TGCGCCAGCAGCGCCTCCGCGGGTAGCAATTCACCCCTCCACTTT. The gene calls are TRBV4-1 and TRBJ1-6; D is undetermined. The V and J ends lost 5 bases and 7 bases respectively, with 15 bases between them. The V gene's germline CDR1 is MGHRA and CDR2 YSYEKL. The CDR3 is 15 residues long.

This clone appeared a few times. The V and J genes are TRBV6-4 and TRBJ2-3, with 11 nucleotides matching TRBD2. CDR3 length: 16 amino acids. Germline CDR1 and CDR2: MRHNA and SNTAGT. The junction had 7 bases not matched to a gene; V was cut back by 4 bases and J by 4 bases. CDR3 DNA sequence: TGTGCCAGCAGTGTCTCCGGGACTAGCGGACCAGATACGCAGTATTTT. It is translated as CASSVSGTSGPDTQYF.

The gene calls are TRBV5-8 and TRBJ1-2, with a tentative D call TRBD1 (6 bases). Germline-derived CDR1 and CDR2 are SGHTS and YDEGEE. Between the trimmed V and J ends, which lost 3 bases and 4 bases, there was a span of 16 bases. This CDR3 comprises 15 residues. The CDR3 bases are TGTGCCAGCAGCTCCTCAGGGGCGGGGGCCTATGGCTACACCTTC. Amino acids: CASSSSGAGAYGYTF.

This rearrangement joins TRBV7-2 to TRBJ1-1; the D gene is possibly TRBD1 (5 bases). The CDR3 consists of 15 residues. CDR1 SGHTA and CDR2 FQGNSA come from the germline V gene. V shed 5 bases and J shed 2 bases, with 15 bases lying between them. CDR3 region: CASSERQPRNTEAFF. The CDR3 DNA sequence: TGTGCCAGCAGCGAAAGACAGCCACGAAACACTGAAGCTTTCTTT.

The chain recombines TRBV14 with TRBJ1-2; maybe TRBD1 (5 bases). The CDR3 is 13 amino acids. Trimming left V 4 bases short and J 5 bases short, with 11 bases between. Per germline, CDR1 SGHDN and CDR2 FVKESK. The CDR3 loop reads CASSRAGVYGYTF. Written as DNA, the CDR3 is TGTGCCAGCAGCCGGGCGGGGGTGTATGGCTACACCTTC.

V is TRBV28 and J is TRBJ1-2, with 9 bases that match TRBD1. This CDR3 region has 14 residues. Germline loops: CDR1 MDHEN, CDR2 SYDVKM. The J segment lost 2 bases and the V segment lost 5 bases, leaving 3 bases of the junction unmatched. CDR3 coding DNA: TGTGCCAGCAGTCAGGGACAGGGCAACTATGGCTACACCTTC. This gives the protein CASSQGQGNYGYTF.

This clone turned up a few times. This chain connects TRBV4-1 to TRBJ2-7; a weak D match, TRBD2 (6 bases). The germline V and J ends were trimmed by 2 bases and 6 bases, with 11 bases remaining between them. Germline CDR1 and CDR2: MGHRA and YSYEKL. The CDR3 covers 13 residues. The CDR3 is CASSQTDYVEQYF. CDR3 sequence (DNA): TGCGCCAGCAGCCAAACGGACTATGTCGAGCAGTACTTC.

The chain uses TRBV5-1 and TRBJ2-2, with 9 positions matching TRBD1. The CDR3 runs to 14 residues. Germline CDR1 reads SGHRS; CDR2 reads YFSETQ. V was clipped by 9 bases and J by 7 bases; unmatched bases: 10. The CDR3 region is CANPKQGASGELFF. CDR3 sequence (DNA): TGCGCCAACCCAAAACAGGGGGCCAGCGGGGAGCTGTTTTTT.

This chain uses TRBV3-1 (or the pseudogene TRBV3-2) with TRBJ1-4; 9 bases align to TRBD1. Trimming cost V 4 bases and J 7 bases; bases outside gene matches: 10. The CDR3 has 16 amino acids. Germline CDR1 LGHDT, CDR2 YNNKEL (reference sequence). The CDR3 coding sequence is TGTGCCAGCAGCCGATCACAGGGGGCGCGCGGTGAAAAACTGTTTTTT. Protein sequence: CASSRSQGARGEKLFF.

The J gene is TRBJ2-3, the V gene TRBV2, with a weak D call TRBD1 (6 bases). The CDR3 has 13 residues. Germline lookup yields CDR1 SNHLY and CDR2 FYNNEI. V was pared by 10 bases and J by 3 bases, with 14 bases between. The chain's CDR3 is CANSLQGTDTQYF. The CDR3 bases are TGTGCCAACTCATTACAGGGAACAGATACGCAGTATTTT. Combining the CDR3 with reference TRBV2 and TRBJ2-3 gives the whole variable domain EPEVTQTPSHQVTQMGQEVILRCVPISNHLYFYWYRQILGQKVEFLVSFYNNEISEKSEIFDDQFSVERPDGSNFTLKIRSTKLEDSAMYFCANSLQGTDTQYFGPGTRLTVL.

The chain couples TRBV24-1 to TRBJ2-2; TRBD2 matches at 10 bases. The CDR3 runs 18 residues. The germline V gene has CDR1 KGHDR and CDR2 SFDVKD. J lost 0 bases, V lost 4 bases, and 7 bases had no gene match. CDR3 loop: CATSDRSLAGANTGELFF. The CDR3 nucleotides read TGTGCCACCAGTGACCGCTCGCTAGCGGGGGCGAACACCGGGGAGCTGTTTTTT.